This is a list of T cell receptor beta chains from one sample in a study of blood T cell repertoires in COVID-19. The data were produced by immunoSEQ multiplex PCR, yet TCRdb's version contains in-frame clones alone and is incomplete. The table records 150,000 to 200,000 clones, roughly 83% of them present only once. The sample consisted of PBMCs or T cells enriched from blood (not recorded which). The receptors were sampled from a young woman who had recovered from COVID-19. Each CDR3 is given with its conserved first and last residue. D genes are given only for firm matches. For some rows the clone size is stated as once, few or many, or as a class when expanded; others skip it.

>NA|TRBV19|TRBJ1-5|TRBD1
CASTDRRDQPQHF
TGTGCCAGTACGGACAGGAGAGATCAGCCCCAGCATTTT
>NA|TRBV6-5|TRBJ1-5|NA
CASSRTEYQPQHF
TGTGCCAGCAGCCGGACAGAATATCAGCCCCAGCATTTT
>NA|TRBV2|TRBJ2-5|TRBD2
CATGLTQETQYF
TGTGCCACGGGACTAACTCAAGAGACCCAGTACTTC
>NA|TRBV14|TRBJ2-1|NA
CASSPLTSIEQFF
TGTGCCAGCAGCCCGCTAACTAGCATTGAGCAGTTCTTC
>NA|TRBV2|TRBJ2-1|TRBD2
CASREAGVSYNEQFF
TGTGCCAGCAGGGAAGCGGGAGTCTCCTACAATGAGCAGTTCTTC
>NA|TRBV28|TRBJ2-7|NA
CASSPGGAYEQYF
TGTGCCAGCAGCCCGGGGGGCGCCTACGAGCAGTACTTC
>NA|TRBV6-1|TRBJ2-1|NA
CASREEHEFF
TGTGCCAGCAGGGAAGAACACGAGTTCTTC
>NA|TRBV5-1|TRBJ2-1|NA
CASSLSGSYNEQFF
TGCGCCAGCAGCCTTAGCGGCTCCTACAATGAGCAGTTCTTC
>once|TRBV5-1|TRBJ2-5|NA
CASSLVFSQETQYF
TGCGCCAGCAGCTTGGTGTTTAGTCAAGAGACCCAGTACTTC
>NA|TRBV28|TRBJ1-4|NA
CASSPAGLEGEKLFF
TGTGCCAGCAGCCCGGCGGGGTTGGAAGGGGAAAAACTGTTTTTT
>NA|TRBV19|TRBJ1-1|NA
CASSQGMNTEAFF
TGTGCCAGTAGTCAGGGAATGAACACTGAAGCTTTCTTT
>NA|TRBV25-1|TRBJ2-7|NA
CASSPNRVVYEQYF
TGTGCCAGCAGTCCGAACAGGGTCGTCTACGAGCAGTACTTC
>NA|TRBV3-1/TRBV3-2|TRBJ1-2|TRBD1
CASSHQGGWGYTF
TGTGCCAGCAGCCATCAGGGGGGTTGGGGCTACACCTTC
>NA|TRBV5-1|TRBJ2-3|NA
CASSAQGGTDTQYF
TGCGCCAGCAGCGCACAGGGAGGCACAGATACGCAGTATTTT
>NA|TRBV18|TRBJ2-7|NA
CASSFGRGETYEQYF
TGTGCCAGCTCCTTCGGCAGGGGGGAAACCTACGAGCAGTACTTC
>NA|TRBV27|TRBJ1-1|NA
CASSAKTGLMNTEAFF
TGTGCCAGCAGTGCAAAAACAGGGTTGATGAACACTGAAGCTTTCTTT
>once|TRBV30|TRBJ1-6|TRBD1
CAWQRYGTGSPLHF
TGTGCCTGGCAGAGGTACGGGACAGGGTCCCCCCTCCACTTT
>NA|TRBV27|TRBJ2-7|TRBD2
CASSLVGLASYEQYF
TGTGCCAGCAGTTTGGTGGGACTAGCTTCCTACGAGCAGTACTTC
>few|TRBV18|TRBJ1-1|TRBD1
CASSPTMPPQGVIQTEAFF
TGTGCCAGCTCACCCACAATGCCCCCACAGGGGGTGATACAGACTGAAGCTTTCTTT
>NA|TRBV10-2|TRBJ2-4|NA
CASTAQGMGNIQYF
TGCGCCAGCACCGCCCAGGGAATGGGGAACATTCAGTACTTC
>NA|TRBV7-9|TRBJ2-1|TRBD2
CASSPGTSSLF
TGTGCCAGCAGCCCCGGGACTAGCTCGCTCTTC
>NA|TRBV29-1|TRBJ2-3|TRBD2
CSVALAGLTDTQYF
TGCAGCGTTGCACTAGCGGGGCTCACAGATACGCAGTATTTT
>NA|TRBV9|TRBJ2-1|NA
CASSTQNSDEQFF
TGTGCCAGCAGCACACAGAATTCCGATGAGCAGTTCTTC
>NA|TRBV7-8|TRBJ1-6|NA
CASSLRQDAHTNSPLHF
TGTGCCAGCAGCTTAAGACAGGACGCACACACAAACTCACCCCTCCACTTT
>NA|TRBV20-1|TRBJ2-1|NA
CSARGGREQFF
TGCAGTGCTAGGGGGGGACGTGAGCAGTTCTTC
>NA|TRBV5-5|TRBJ2-7|TRBD1
CASSPGQGADGQYF
TGTGCCAGCAGCCCCGGACAGGGGGCCGATGGGCAGTACTTC
>NA|TRBV6-4|TRBJ2-3|NA
CASSSSMGAPDTQYF
TGTGCCAGCAGTTCCTCTATGGGGGCCCCAGATACGCAGTATTTT
>NA|TRBV5-4|TRBJ1-1|NA
CASSLLGENTEAFF
TGTGCCAGCAGCTTGTTAGGAGAAAACACTGAAGCTTTCTTT
>NA|TRBV3-1/TRBV3-2|TRBJ1-4|NA
CASSRDSSNEKLFF
TGTGCCAGCAGCCGCGACAGCAGTAATGAAAAACTGTTTTTT
>NA|TRBV5-1|TRBJ2-2|TRBD1
CASSLGTGGTTGELFF
TGCGCCAGCAGCTTAGGGACAGGGGGCACCACCGGGGAGCTGTTTTTT
>NA|TRBV6-1|TRBJ1-5|NA
CASSEIDISNQPQHF
TGTGCCAGCAGTGAAATCGACATAAGCAATCAGCCCCAGCATTTT
>NA|TRBV28|TRBJ1-2|TRBD1
CASSLDRGGYYGYTF
TGTGCCAGCAGTTTGGACAGGGGAGGGTACTATGGCTACACCTTC
>few|TRBV6-2/TRBV6-3|TRBJ1-5|TRBD1
CASSQPTGGRQPQHF
TGTGCCAGCAGTCAACCTACAGGGGGCCGACAGCCCCAGCATTTT
>NA|TRBV6-5|TRBJ1-4|NA
CASGGRSRNEKLFF
TGTGCCAGCGGAGGGAGAAGCCGCAATGAAAAACTGTTTTTT
>NA|TRBV7-9|TRBJ2-3|NA
CASSLPRDTQYF
TGTGCCAGCAGCTTACCCCGGGATACGCAGTATTTT
>NA|TRBV2|TRBJ2-5|NA
CASSDLALQETQYF
TGTGCCAGCAGCGACCTAGCGCTTCAAGAGACCCAGTACTTC
>NA|TRBV3-1/TRBV3-2|TRBJ1-5|NA
CASSQDRTGPQHF
TGTGCCAGCAGCCAAGACAGAACGGGGCCCCAGCATTTT
>NA|TRBV27|TRBJ2-1|TRBD2
CASSLLGGRIVNEQFF
TGTGCCAGCAGTTTATTGGGCGGGAGAATCGTGAATGAGCAGTTCTTC
>NA|TRBV11-1|TRBJ2-1|TRBD1
CASSPSKTGGNEQFF
TGTGCCAGCAGCCCCAGCAAGACAGGGGGCAATGAGCAGTTCTTC
>NA|TRBV28|TRBJ1-4|TRBD1
CASTQTGVPEKLFF
TGTGCCAGCACCCAGACAGGGGTCCCTGAAAAACTGTTTTTT
>NA|TRBV13|TRBJ2-7|NA
CASSYNSEQYF
TGTGCCAGCAGCTATAATAGCGAGCAGTACTTC
>NA|TRBV27|TRBJ1-1|NA
CASSLQGLTEAFF
TGTGCCAGCAGTTTACAGGGGCTCACTGAAGCTTTCTTT